These T cell receptor beta chains were read from a single sample in a study of cytomegalovirus exposure and HLA in healthy donors. Sequenced by immunoSEQ multiplex PCR; TCRdb stores in-frame clones only, minus some. The profile shows 95,000 to 150,000 clones, over 15% of them singletons. The sample consisted of PBMCs. All receptors come from a woman between 18 and 30 years old in good health and CMV-seronegative. Each CDR3 is given with its conserved first and last residue. Each record gives: CDR3 DNA, CDR3 protein, V gene, J gene, clone size, D gene. D genes are given only for firm matches. Clone size is given for some rows only: seen once, a few or many times, or a class if the clone is expanded.

CDR3 DNA: TGTGCCAGCAGCTTAGGGAGCTACGAGCAGTACTTC; CDR3 protein: CASSLGSYEQYF; V gene: TRBV7-9; J gene: TRBJ2-7; clone size: few; D gene: NA
CDR3 DNA: TGTGCCAGCAGCGTGACAGGGGAGACTGAAGCTTTCTTT; CDR3 protein: CASSVTGETEAFF; V gene: TRBV9; J gene: TRBJ1-1; clone size: few; D gene: TRBD1
CDR3 DNA: TGTGCCTGGGGGGGGTACAATGAGCAGTTCTTC; CDR3 protein: CAWGGYNEQFF; V gene: TRBV30; J gene: TRBJ2-1; clone size: NA; D gene: NA
CDR3 DNA: TGTGCCAGTAGGGCGGGAGAAGTTGGGACCCAGTACTTC; CDR3 protein: CASRAGEVGTQYF; V gene: TRBV19; J gene: TRBJ2-5; clone size: NA; D gene: TRBD2
CDR3 DNA: TGTGCCAGCAGGGCGGGAGGGCCGGGGAATGAGCAGTTCTTC; CDR3 protein: CASRAGGPGNEQFF; V gene: TRBV9; J gene: TRBJ2-1; clone size: few; D gene: TRBD2
CDR3 DNA: TGCGCCAGCAGCCAAGATTGGGAGAATGAAAAACTGTTTTTT; CDR3 protein: CASSQDWENEKLFF; V gene: TRBV4-1; J gene: TRBJ1-4; clone size: few; D gene: NA
CDR3 DNA: TGTGCCAGCAGCCAGTGGACTCCAAACACCGGGGAGCTGTTTTTT; CDR3 protein: CASSQWTPNTGELFF; V gene: TRBV2; J gene: TRBJ2-2; clone size: NA; D gene: NA
CDR3 DNA: TGTGCCAGCAGTTACGTGGAAGGGGGCAATCAGCCCCAGCATTTT; CDR3 protein: CASSYVEGGNQPQHF; V gene: TRBV6-6; J gene: TRBJ1-5; clone size: few; D gene: NA
CDR3 DNA: TGTGCCAGTAGTATAGCTACCCCTACAGGGGTTGGAGAGCAGTTCTTC; CDR3 protein: CASSIATPTGVGEQFF; V gene: TRBV19; J gene: TRBJ2-1; clone size: once; D gene: TRBD1
CDR3 DNA: TGTGCCAGCAGCTTAGGTGGCAGGGGGCGCGGAAAACTGTTTTTT; CDR3 protein: CASSLGGRGRGKLFF; V gene: TRBV7-9; J gene: TRBJ1-4; clone size: few; D gene: TRBD1
CDR3 DNA: TGTGCCAGCAGTGAAACGTCCGCGGGGGACACTGAAGCTTTCTTT; CDR3 protein: CASSETSAGDTEAFF; V gene: TRBV2; J gene: TRBJ1-1; clone size: NA; D gene: NA
CDR3 DNA: TGTGCCAGCAGTCTTCTAGCGGGAGTGAATAATGAGCAGTTCTTC; CDR3 protein: CASSLLAGVNNEQFF; V gene: TRBV6-5; J gene: TRBJ2-1; clone size: NA; D gene: TRBD2
CDR3 DNA: TGTGCCAGCAGTGAAGAAGGGAGTTATGAAAAACTGTTTTTT; CDR3 protein: CASSEEGSYEKLFF; V gene: TRBV6-1; J gene: TRBJ1-4; clone size: few; D gene: NA
CDR3 DNA: TGTGCCAGCAGCCTAGGTGGTGGTTTGGGTCAGCCCCAGCATTTT; CDR3 protein: CASSLGGGLGQPQHF; V gene: TRBV6-5; J gene: TRBJ1-5; clone size: NA; D gene: NA
CDR3 DNA: TGTGCCAGCAGTCCCCCGGGTCGGTGGGAAAAACTGTTTTTT; CDR3 protein: CASSPPGRWEKLFF; V gene: TRBV28; J gene: TRBJ1-4; clone size: few; D gene: NA
CDR3 DNA: TGTGCCAGCAGCGTAGCGGGGGGCCTTTTGGAGACCCAGTACTTC; CDR3 protein: CASSVAGGLLETQYF; V gene: TRBV9; J gene: TRBJ2-5; clone size: NA; D gene: NA
CDR3 DNA: TGTGCCAGCTCACCCCAGGCAACAGCTGAAAAACTGTTTTTT; CDR3 protein: CASSPQATAEKLFF; V gene: TRBV18; J gene: TRBJ1-4; clone size: NA; D gene: NA
CDR3 DNA: TGTGCCACCTTGGGGTACATTAGGGGGCGGGAGACCCAGTACTTC; CDR3 protein: CATLGYIRGRETQYF; V gene: TRBV27; J gene: TRBJ2-5; clone size: few; D gene: TRBD1
CDR3 DNA: TGTGCCAGCAGCGTAGGACAGGGGGATGGCTACACCTTC; CDR3 protein: CASSVGQGDGYTF; V gene: TRBV9; J gene: TRBJ1-2; clone size: few; D gene: TRBD1
CDR3 DNA: TGTGCCAGCAGCGCCGGGGGGCGGGTTGGTCAAGATACGCAGTATTTT; CDR3 protein: CASSAGGRVGQDTQYF; V gene: TRBV7-9; J gene: TRBJ2-3; clone size: NA; D gene: NA
CDR3 DNA: TGTGCCAGCAGCCCCCGGGGTAACTATGGCTACACCTTC; CDR3 protein: CASSPRGNYGYTF; V gene: TRBV6-5; J gene: TRBJ1-2; clone size: few; D gene: NA
CDR3 DNA: TGCGCCAGCAGCTTCCTGGACAGGGGGTCTGGGGCCAACGTCCTGACTTTC; CDR3 protein: CASSFLDRGSGANVLTF; V gene: TRBV5-1; J gene: TRBJ2-6; clone size: few; D gene: TRBD1
CDR3 DNA: TGTGCCAGCAGCTTAATTGGGGGGTCGGGAAACGAGCAGTACTTC; CDR3 protein: CASSLIGGSGNEQYF; V gene: TRBV7-3; J gene: TRBJ2-7; clone size: NA; D gene: NA
CDR3 DNA: TGTGCCAGCAGCCCCGGGACAGGGGGCGAGTTGATTAATTCACCCCTCCACTTT; CDR3 protein: CASSPGTGGELINSPLHF; V gene: TRBV4-2; J gene: TRBJ1-6; clone size: NA; D gene: TRBD1
CDR3 DNA: TGTGCCAGCAGTCCTACTTGGACAGGGGCTAACTATGGCTACACCTTC; CDR3 protein: CASSPTWTGANYGYTF; V gene: TRBV27; J gene: TRBJ1-2; clone size: NA; D gene: TRBD1
CDR3 DNA: TGTGCCAGCAGCCCCAACAGACTAGCGAATCAAGAGACCCAGTACTTC; CDR3 protein: CASSPNRLANQETQYF; V gene: TRBV11-2; J gene: TRBJ2-5; clone size: once; D gene: TRBD2
CDR3 DNA: TGTGCCTGGAGACCCTACAGAAACACTGAAGCTTTCTTT; CDR3 protein: CAWRPYRNTEAFF; V gene: TRBV30; J gene: TRBJ1-1; clone size: NA; D gene: NA
CDR3 DNA: TGTGCCAGCAGCTTAGGAGCTATGAACACTGAAGCTTTCTTT; CDR3 protein: CASSLGAMNTEAFF; V gene: TRBV7-9; J gene: TRBJ1-1; clone size: few; D gene: NA
CDR3 DNA: TGTGCCAGCAGCGTAGACAGGTATGGCTACACCTTC; CDR3 protein: CASSVDRYGYTF; V gene: TRBV9; J gene: TRBJ1-2; clone size: few; D gene: NA
CDR3 DNA: TGTGCCAGTACCCCCGGGACAGGGGGCGCCGGACAGCCCCAGCATTTT; CDR3 protein: CASTPGTGGAGQPQHF; V gene: TRBV19; J gene: TRBJ1-5; clone size: few; D gene: TRBD1
CDR3 DNA: TGTGCCAGCAGTGGGGGGGTCAATGAGCAGTTCTTC; CDR3 protein: CASSGGVNEQFF; V gene: TRBV2; J gene: TRBJ2-1; clone size: few; D gene: NA
CDR3 DNA: TGTGCCAGCAGCGTAGTTCCCCCGGACACTGAAGCTTTCTTT; CDR3 protein: CASSVVPPDTEAFF; V gene: TRBV9; J gene: TRBJ1-1; clone size: few; D gene: NA
CDR3 DNA: TGCGCCAGCAGCTTGCTAGGGGGGGACCAGCCCCAGCATTTT; CDR3 protein: CASSLLGGDQPQHF; V gene: TRBV5-1; J gene: TRBJ1-5; clone size: few; D gene: NA
CDR3 DNA: TGTGCCAGCAGTCCTGGGGGGGTCTCCGGAAACACCATATATTTT; CDR3 protein: CASSPGGVSGNTIYF; V gene: TRBV27; J gene: TRBJ1-3; clone size: NA; D gene: NA
CDR3 DNA: TGTGCCAGCAGGGGACTAGCGGGGGGGCGAGGGACCCAGTACTTC; CDR3 protein: CASRGLAGGRGTQYF; V gene: TRBV2; J gene: TRBJ2-5; clone size: NA; D gene: TRBD2
CDR3 DNA: TGTGCCCGACAGGGGTGGACCGGGGAGCTGTTTTTT; CDR3 protein: CARQGWTGELFF; V gene: TRBV2; J gene: TRBJ2-2; clone size: NA; D gene: TRBD1
CDR3 DNA: TGTGCCAGCAGCAATCACTACGAGCAGTACTTC; CDR3 protein: CASSNHYEQYF; V gene: TRBV7-9; J gene: TRBJ2-7; clone size: few; D gene: NA
CDR3 DNA: TGTGCCAGCAGCTCCGACAGGCTGGATGAAAAACTGTTTTTT; CDR3 protein: CASSSDRLDEKLFF; V gene: TRBV7-9; J gene: TRBJ1-4; clone size: few; D gene: NA
CDR3 DNA: TGTGCCAGTAGTATCCCCAGGACATCCAAAAACATTCAGTACTTC; CDR3 protein: CASSIPRTSKNIQYF; V gene: TRBV19; J gene: TRBJ2-4; clone size: NA; D gene: NA
CDR3 DNA: TGTGCCAGTAGCGGCCGGGACAGGGGAAATGAAAAACTGTTTTTT; CDR3 protein: CASSGRDRGNEKLFF; V gene: TRBV19; J gene: TRBJ1-4; clone size: NA; D gene: TRBD1
CDR3 DNA: TGTGCCAGTAGTTCACAGGGCGGTGATCTAACCCAGCATTTT; CDR3 protein: CASSSQGGDLTQHF; V gene: TRBV19; J gene: TRBJ1-5; clone size: NA; D gene: NA
CDR3 DNA: TGTGCCAGCTCACCGGGTGGCGGGGGACAGGGTCAACTGTTTTTT; CDR3 protein: CASSPGGGGQGQLFF; V gene: TRBV18; J gene: TRBJ1-4; clone size: few; D gene: TRBD1
CDR3 DNA: TGTGCCAGCAGCACCCTACGTGGTAATTCACCCCTCCACTTT; CDR3 protein: CASSTLRGNSPLHF; V gene: TRBV7-2; J gene: TRBJ1-6; clone size: NA; D gene: NA
CDR3 DNA: TGTGCCAGCAGTTTGGGCGCCTTAAATGAAGCTTTCTTT; CDR3 protein: CASSLGALNEAFF; V gene: TRBV28; J gene: TRBJ1-1; clone size: few; D gene: NA
CDR3 DNA: TGTGCCAGCAGCCCGACTAGCGGGGGGTCGTCGTACGAGCAGTACTTC; CDR3 protein: CASSPTSGGSSYEQYF; V gene: TRBV28; J gene: TRBJ2-7; clone size: few; D gene: TRBD2
CDR3 DNA: TGTGCCAGCTTAGGGGTCGGAGAGCAGTTCTTC; CDR3 protein: CASLGVGEQFF; V gene: TRBV2; J gene: TRBJ2-1; clone size: few; D gene: NA
CDR3 DNA: TGTGCCAGCAGCGTTTTCGCTAGCGGCCTCTACGAGCAGTACTTC; CDR3 protein: CASSVFASGLYEQYF; V gene: TRBV9; J gene: TRBJ2-7; clone size: NA; D gene: TRBD2
CDR3 DNA: TGTGCCAGCAGTCTTCGAACTAGCACAGATACGCAGTATTTT; CDR3 protein: CASSLRTSTDTQYF; V gene: TRBV6-5; J gene: TRBJ2-3; clone size: NA; D gene: NA
CDR3 DNA: TGCGCCAGCAGCTTAAACAGGGGGGGGAACTATGGCTACACCTTC; CDR3 protein: CASSLNRGGNYGYTF; V gene: TRBV5-1; J gene: TRBJ1-2; clone size: NA; D gene: TRBD1
CDR3 DNA: TGTGCCAGCAGTGAGACAGGGATGACGACCGGGGAGCTGTTTTTT; CDR3 protein: CASSETGMTTGELFF; V gene: TRBV2; J gene: TRBJ2-2; clone size: few; D gene: TRBD1
CDR3 DNA: TGTGCCAGCAGTTTCAGAGGTTTGACTGAAGCTTTCTTT; CDR3 protein: CASSFRGLTEAFF; V gene: TRBV27; J gene: TRBJ1-1; clone size: NA; D gene: NA
CDR3 DNA: TGTGCCAGCAGCTCGGGTTTTTCTGGGGGCTCACCCCTCCACTTT; CDR3 protein: CASSSGFSGGSPLHF; V gene: TRBV7-2; J gene: TRBJ1-6; clone size: NA; D gene: NA
CDR3 DNA: TGTGCCAGCAGCCCCGGGACAGGGGGGCTCTCACCCCTCCACTTT; CDR3 protein: CASSPGTGGLSPLHF; V gene: TRBV7-9; J gene: TRBJ1-6; clone size: few; D gene: TRBD1
CDR3 DNA: TGTGCCATCAGTGAGTCGACTCTAGCGGCCGGAGGCACAGATACGCAGTATTTT; CDR3 protein: CAISESTLAAGGTDTQYF; V gene: TRBV10-3; J gene: TRBJ2-3; clone size: NA; D gene: TRBD2
CDR3 DNA: TGTGCCAGAAGCAAGGGGGGGAATGAGCAGTTCTTC; CDR3 protein: CARSKGGNEQFF; V gene: TRBV5-3; J gene: TRBJ2-1; clone size: NA; D gene: NA
CDR3 DNA: TGTGCCAGCAGTTCAGGGGGAGAGGAGACCCAGTACTTC; CDR3 protein: CASSSGGEETQYF; V gene: TRBV28; J gene: TRBJ2-5; clone size: few; D gene: TRBD1
CDR3 DNA: TGTGCCTGGAGTTCTAGAATGGATACGCAGTATTTT; CDR3 protein: CAWSSRMDTQYF; V gene: TRBV30; J gene: TRBJ2-3; clone size: few; D gene: NA
CDR3 DNA: TGCGCCAGCAGCCTGGACAGGGCCGGGACTGAAGCTTTCTTT; CDR3 protein: CASSLDRAGTEAFF; V gene: TRBV5-1; J gene: TRBJ1-1; clone size: few; D gene: TRBD1
CDR3 DNA: TGTGCCAGCAGTTACCGACTAGCGGGGGGCACCGGGGAGCTGTTTTTT; CDR3 protein: CASSYRLAGGTGELFF; V gene: TRBV6-6; J gene: TRBJ2-2; clone size: few; D gene: TRBD2